These 12 T cell receptor beta chains share one sample of origin, sequenced in a study of blood T cell repertoires in COVID-19. Produced via immunoSEQ multiplex PCR; TCRdb's table is partial and in-frame only. The table records tens of thousands of clones, roughly 90% of them present only once. The specimen was peripheral blood. These receptors were collected from a human donor in a cohort sampled during active COVID-19.

The J gene is TRBJ2-7, the V gene TRBV10-2; D is ambiguous. Trimming took 0 bases from V and 3 from J, leaving 18 bases between them. This CDR3 region has 17 residues. Germline assignment: CDR1 WSHSY and CDR2 SAAADI. The CDR3 loop reads CASSESVVWATNYEQYF. The DNA for the CDR3 is TGCGCCAGCAGTGAGTCGGTTGTCTGGGCCACCAACTACGAGCAGTACTTC.

A word on this clone: The same CDR3 also results from other DNA sequences found in this sample. V gene TRBV5-1 combines with J gene TRBJ2-1; TRBD2 aligns across 16 bases. V dropped 3 bases and J dropped 4; count of bases not matched to a gene: 1. There are 16 residues in the CDR3. Germline V lookup: CDR1 SGHRS, CDR2 YFSETQ. This chain's CDR3 is CASSWGLAGGYNEQFF. The CDR3 DNA sequence: TGCGCCAGCAGCTGGGGACTAGCGGGGGGGTACAATGAGCAGTTCTTC.

V usage is TRBV7-2 and J usage is TRBJ1-5, with 7 bases lining up with TRBD1. The CDR3 runs 15 residues. The V gene's germline CDR1 is SGHTA and CDR2 FQGNSA. After removal of 7 bases from V and 3 bases from J, the junction contained 9 bases not matched to a gene. The CDR3 DNA sequence: TGTGCCAGCAACCATGGGGGACAGTTCAATCAGCCCCAGCATTTT. Amino acid sequence: CASNHGGQFNQPQHF. Supplemented by reference TRBV7-2 and TRBJ1-5, the full variable domain reads GAGVSQSPSNKVTEKGKDVELRCDPISGHTALYWYRQSLGQGLEFLIYFQGNSAPDKSGLPSDRFSAERTGGSVSTLTIQRTQQEDSAVYLCASNHGGQFNQPQHFGDGTRLSIL.

This chain uses TRBV10-2 with TRBJ2-1, with 13 nucleotides matching TRBD2. The V segment lost 5 bases and the J segment 8 bases; nucleotides outside the gene matches: 9. Germline V gene lookup returns CDR1 WSHSY and CDR2 SAAADI. The CDR3 length is 16 residues. The CDR3 nucleotides are TGCGCCAGCAGTCCCGCCGGGACTAGCGGGGTTCATGAGCAGTTCTTC. It translates to CASSPAGTSGVHEQFF.

This chain links TRBV5-1 with TRBJ2-1; 10 nucleotides match TRBD1. The V gene end was trimmed by 4 bases and the J gene end by 4 bases; junction bases not matched to a gene: 5. This CDR3 has 15 residues. Looked up from germline, CDR1 is SGHRS and CDR2 is YFSETQ. The CDR3, as DNA: TGCGCCAGCAGCACGGAGGGACAGGGGTACAATGAGCAGTTCTTC. Translation gives CASSTEGQGYNEQFF.

CDR3: CASSQEPAGGPGDTQYF. The CDR3 DNA sequence: TGTGCCAGCAGCCAAGAACCAGCGGGGGGCCCAGGGGATACGCAGTATTTT. The chain recombines TRBV4-2 with TRBJ2-3; TRBD2 aligns across 9 bases. The germline V gene encodes CDR1 LGHNA and CDR2 YNFKEQ. V dropped 0 bases and J dropped 6; count of bases not matched to a gene: 10. CDR3 length: 17 residues.

CDR3 bases: TGTGCCAGCAGCCCGACAGGGCCCAATGAGCAGTTCTTC. It encodes CASSPTGPNEQFF. This chain links TRBV12-3 or TRBV12-4 with TRBJ2-1, with 7 bases fitting TRBD1. The CDR3 length is 13 residues. The trim removed 6 bases at V and 6 bases at J, leaving 5 bases unmatched.

V is TRBV30 and J is TRBJ2-7; D perhaps matches TRBD1 (6 bases). In germline, CDR1 is GTSNPN, CDR2 SVGIG (reference sequence). The CDR3 runs to 12 residues. With 2 bases removed from V and 4 bases from J, the gap between germline ends came to 9 bases. This chain's CDR3 is CAWSPRGYEQYF. DNA for the CDR3: TGTGCCTGGAGTCCCAGGGGTTACGAGCAGTACTTC.

The rearrangement uses TRBV9 and TRBJ2-2, with D possibly matching TRBD1 (6 bases). V was clipped by 0 bases and J by 3 bases, with 9 bases between them. Per the germline V gene, CDR1 is SGDLS and CDR2 is YYNGEE. The CDR3 spans 15 residues. As DNA, the CDR3 is TGTGCCAGCAGCGTAGGACACAGGGACACCGGGGAGCTGTTTTTT. It is translated as CASSVGHRDTGELFF.

The genes are TRBV19 and TRBJ1-4; D call uncertain. The V end was cut by 1 base, the J end by 4 bases, with 7 bases between. The CDR3 consists of 14 residues. Germline lookup yields CDR1 LNHDA and CDR2 SQIVND (reference sequence). The DNA for the CDR3 is TGTGCCAGTAGTATAGTTCGGTTTAATGAAAAACTGTTTTTT. This codes for CASSIVRFNEKLFF.

V usage is TRBV3-1 (or the pseudogene TRBV3-2) and J usage is TRBJ2-3; 10 nucleotides match TRBD2. CDR3 size: 15 residues. Germline V lookup: CDR1 LGHDT, CDR2 YNNKEL (reference sequence). With V trimmed by 1 base and J by 7 bases, 5 bases remained unmatched. The CDR3 nucleotides read TGTGCCAGCAGCCAAGCCGAGCGGGGGGGTTATACGCAGTATTTT. Amino acids: CASSQAERGGYTQYF.

The chain uses TRBV9 and TRBJ1-2; D is possibly TRBD1 (5 bases). The CDR3 sequence is 15 residues long. The V gene lost 0 bases and the J gene lost 4 bases, with 13 bases spanning the gap. The germline V gene encodes CDR1 SGDLS and CDR2 YYNGEE. DNA of the CDR3: TGTGCCAGCAGCGTAGGGAACGGGGGGGGCTATGGCTACACCTTC. Translating gives CASSVGNGGGYGYTF.